This T cell receptor beta chain derives from a study of CD8 T cells in Susac syndrome. RNA totalling about 0.45 to 1 ug underwent reverse transcription with random hexamers. Each CDR3 protein is one row after TCRdb ran MiXCR on the immunoSEQ multiplex PCR reads. The sample has about 240,000 distinct CDR3 sequences; 90% to 97% are singletons. V was shortened by 3 bases and J by 0 bases, with 12 bases between the two germline ends. Looked up from germline, CDR1 is GTSNPN and CDR2 is SVGIG (reference sequence). There are 15 residues in the CDR3. The clonotype originates from a human donor with Susac syndrome. The chain couples TRBV30 to TRBJ2-4; D unresolved. Sample: CD4+ T cells from PBMCs. The CDR3 region is CAWRVISKAKNIQYF. DNA for the CDR3: TGTGCCTGGAGGGTGATATCAAAAGCCAAAAACATTCAGTACTTC.